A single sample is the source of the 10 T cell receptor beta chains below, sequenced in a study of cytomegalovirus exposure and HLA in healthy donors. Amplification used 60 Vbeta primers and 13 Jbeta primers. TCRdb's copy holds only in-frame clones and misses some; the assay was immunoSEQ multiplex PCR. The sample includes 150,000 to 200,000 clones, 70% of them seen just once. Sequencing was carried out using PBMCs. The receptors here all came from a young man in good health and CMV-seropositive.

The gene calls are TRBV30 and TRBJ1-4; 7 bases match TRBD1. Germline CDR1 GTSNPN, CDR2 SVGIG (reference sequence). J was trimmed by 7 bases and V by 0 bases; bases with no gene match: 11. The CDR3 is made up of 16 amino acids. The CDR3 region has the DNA TGTGCCTGGAGTGTACTCGGCAGGGGGAAGGGTGAAAAACTGTTTTTT. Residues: CAWSVLGRGKGEKLFF.

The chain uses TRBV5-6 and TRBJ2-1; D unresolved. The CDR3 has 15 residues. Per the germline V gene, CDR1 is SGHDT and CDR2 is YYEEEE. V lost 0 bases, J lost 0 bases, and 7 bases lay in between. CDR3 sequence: CASSLGVVSYNEQFF. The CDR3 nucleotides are TGTGCCAGCAGCTTGGGCGTTGTCTCCTACAATGAGCAGTTCTTC.

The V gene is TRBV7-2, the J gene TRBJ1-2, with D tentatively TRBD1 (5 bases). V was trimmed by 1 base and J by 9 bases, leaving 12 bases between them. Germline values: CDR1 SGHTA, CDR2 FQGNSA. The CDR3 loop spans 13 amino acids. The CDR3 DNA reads TGTGCCAGCAGCTTAGAACAGGAAACGAGCTACACCTTC. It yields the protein CASSLEQETSYTF.

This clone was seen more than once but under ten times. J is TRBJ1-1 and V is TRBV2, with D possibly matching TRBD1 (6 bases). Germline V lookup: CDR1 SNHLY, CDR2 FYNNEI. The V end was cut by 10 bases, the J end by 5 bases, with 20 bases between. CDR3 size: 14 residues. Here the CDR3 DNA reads TGTGCCATCCCCCGGTTCAGGGGTGGGACTGAAGCTTTCTTT. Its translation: CAIPRFRGGTEAFF. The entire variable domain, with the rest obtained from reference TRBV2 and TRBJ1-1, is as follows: EPEVTQTPSHQVTQMGQEVILRCVPISNHLYFYWYRQILGQKVEFLVSFYNNEISEKSEIFDDQFSVERPDGSNFTLKIRSTKLEDSAMYFCAIPRFRGGTEAFFGQGTRLTVV.

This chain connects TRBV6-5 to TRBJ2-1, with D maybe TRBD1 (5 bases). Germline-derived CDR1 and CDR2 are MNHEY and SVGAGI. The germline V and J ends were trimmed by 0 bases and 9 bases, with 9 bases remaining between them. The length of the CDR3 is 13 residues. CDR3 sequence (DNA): TGTGCCAGCAGTTACTCGACAGTTGCTGAGCAGTTCTTC. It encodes CASSYSTVAEQFF.

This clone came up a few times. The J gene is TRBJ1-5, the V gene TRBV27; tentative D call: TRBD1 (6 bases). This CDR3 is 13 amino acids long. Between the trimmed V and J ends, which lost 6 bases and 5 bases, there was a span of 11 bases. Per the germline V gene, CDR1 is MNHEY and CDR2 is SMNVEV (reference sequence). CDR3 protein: CASSRGRDQPQHF. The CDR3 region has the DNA TGTGCCAGCAGCAGGGGCAGAGATCAGCCCCAGCATTTT.

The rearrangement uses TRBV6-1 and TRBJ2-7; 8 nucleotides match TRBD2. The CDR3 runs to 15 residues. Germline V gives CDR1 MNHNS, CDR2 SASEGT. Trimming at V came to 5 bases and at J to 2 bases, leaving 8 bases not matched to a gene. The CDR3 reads CASSSLAGGTYEQYV. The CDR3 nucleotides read TGTGCCAGCAGTTCTCTAGCGGGCGGAACCTACGAGCAGTACGTC.

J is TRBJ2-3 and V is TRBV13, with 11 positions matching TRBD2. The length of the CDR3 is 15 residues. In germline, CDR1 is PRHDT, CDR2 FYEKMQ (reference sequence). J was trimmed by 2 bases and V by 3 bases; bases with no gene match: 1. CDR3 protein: CASSLGLADTDTQYF. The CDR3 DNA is TGTGCCAGCAGCTTGGGACTAGCGGACACAGATACGCAGTATTTT.

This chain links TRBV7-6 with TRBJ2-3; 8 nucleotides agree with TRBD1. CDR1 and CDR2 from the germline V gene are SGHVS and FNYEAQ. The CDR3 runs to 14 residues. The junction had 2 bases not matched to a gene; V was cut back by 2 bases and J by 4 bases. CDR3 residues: CASSLRTGSDTQYF. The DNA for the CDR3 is TGTGCCAGCAGCTTACGGACAGGGTCAGATACGCAGTATTTT.

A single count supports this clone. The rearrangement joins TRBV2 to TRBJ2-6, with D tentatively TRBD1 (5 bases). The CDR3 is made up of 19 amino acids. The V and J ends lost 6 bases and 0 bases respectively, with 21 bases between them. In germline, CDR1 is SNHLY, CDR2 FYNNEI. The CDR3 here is CASRERKTTVPSGANVLTF. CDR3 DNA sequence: TGTGCCAGCAGAGAACGCAAAACGACAGTGCCCTCTGGGGCCAACGTCCTGACTTTC.